A selection of T cell receptor beta chains follows, all from one sample in a study of shared clonotypes between healthy human individuals. Sequencing was performed with immunoSEQ multiplex PCR; in TCRdb, only in-frame clones are kept and a portion is missing. The table has 740,000 or so clones, around 78% seen once; the top ten hold around 2%. The material sequenced was memory CD4+ T cells sorted from blood. Every receptor here comes from a woman aged 25 to 39 in good health. CDR3s include the opening cysteine and the closing phenylalanine or tryptophan. The D gene is left open where the match is weak. A clone size is listed for some rows: how often the clone was seen (once, few, many), or a class if it is expanded.

NA,TRBJ1-4,NA,TRBV5-4,CASSFGYGEKLFF,TGTGCCAGCAGCTTCGGGTATGGTGAAAAACTGTTTTTT
TRBD1,TRBJ2-3,NA,TRBV18,CASSPTGVSTDTQYF,TGTGCCAGCTCACCAACAGGGGTGAGCACAGATACGCAGTATTTT
NA,TRBJ1-1,NA,TRBV28,CASSSGTANTEAFF,TGTGCCAGCAGCTCCGGGACGGCAAACACTGAAGCTTTCTTT
TRBD2,TRBJ2-1,once,TRBV14,CASSDRSSGSLGEQFF,TGTGCCAGCAGCGATCGTTCTAGCGGGAGTTTGGGTGAGCAGTTCTTC
NA,TRBJ1-3,few,TRBV11-2,CASSSRAGNTIYF,TGTGCCAGCAGCAGCAGGGCTGGAAACACCATATATTTT
NA,TRBJ1-2,NA,TRBV2,CASSPGTYYGYTF,TGTGCCAGCAGTCCCGGGACATATTATGGCTACACCTTC
NA,TRBJ1-5,few,TRBV7-9,CASSFPGQPQHF,TGTGCCAGCAGCTTTCCGGGGCAGCCCCAGCATTTT
NA,TRBJ2-2,few,TRBV2,CASHRAANTGELFF,TGTGCCAGTCACCGGGCCGCGAACACCGGGGAGCTGTTTTTT
NA,TRBJ2-5,NA,TRBV28,CASQIRGRSETQYF,TGTGCCAGCCAAATAAGGGGTCGGTCGGAGACCCAGTACTTC
TRBD1,TRBJ1-1,NA,TRBV7-8,CASTANRGSNTEAFF,TGTGCCAGCACCGCTAACAGGGGCTCGAACACTGAAGCTTTCTTT
NA,TRBJ1-3,NA,TRBV6-5,CASSYSLFSGNTIYF,TGTGCCAGCAGTTACTCTTTGTTCTCTGGAAACACCATATATTTT
TRBD1,TRBJ2-2,NA,TRBV5-1,CASSLDRGNTGELFF,TGCGCCAGCAGCTTGGACAGGGGGAACACCGGGGAGCTGTTTTTT
NA,TRBJ2-1,NA,TRBV5-1,CASSRSWRAYNEQFF,TGCGCCAGCAGTAGGAGCTGGAGAGCCTACAATGAGCAGTTCTTC
NA,TRBJ2-1,NA,TRBV2,CASSGSNEQFF,TGTGCCAGCAGTGGGAGCAATGAGCAGTTCTTC
NA,TRBJ2-7,NA,TRBV11-2,CASSVGGFRRGFSLYEQYF,TGTGCCAGCAGCGTAGGGGGTTTTAGAAGGGGGTTTTCGCTCTACGAGCAGTACTTC
NA,TRBJ1-5,NA,TRBV7-2,CASSSRRNQPQHF,TGTGCCAGCAGCTCACGACGGAATCAGCCCCAGCATTTT
TRBD1,TRBJ1-1,NA,TRBV19,CASSLSPGQGGGEAFF,TGTGCCAGTAGTTTATCCCCGGGACAGGGAGGAGGGGAAGCTTTCTTT
TRBD2,TRBJ2-7,NA,TRBV5-5,CASSSIAGERSYEQYF,TGTGCCAGCAGCTCGATAGCGGGAGAAAGATCCTACGAGCAGTACTTC
NA,TRBJ2-2,NA,TRBV19,CASSMTGGELFF,TGTGCCAGTAGTATGACAGGTGGGGAGCTGTTTTTT
NA,TRBJ2-1,NA,TRBV29-1,CSVPDREQFF,TGCAGCGTTCCTGATCGAGAGCAGTTCTTC
NA,TRBJ2-1,NA,TRBV27,CASSLRRGAANNEQFF,TGTGCCAGCAGTTTAAGGCGTGGGGCAGCCAACAATGAGCAGTTCTTC
TRBD1,TRBJ2-1,NA,TRBV7-3,CASSKDRARYNEQFF,TGTGCCAGCAGCAAGGACAGGGCGAGGTACAATGAGCAGTTCTTC
NA,TRBJ1-5,NA,TRBV5-4,CASSLRGARGQPQHF,TGTGCCAGCAGCTTGCGGGGGGCTCGGGGTCAGCCCCAGCATTTT
TRBD1,TRBJ1-4,many,TRBV5-4,CASSQTRDRRLNEKLFF,TGTGCCAGCAGCCAAACACGGGACAGGAGACTTAATGAAAAACTGTTTTTT
NA,TRBJ1-4,once,TRBV7-2,CASREGLANEKLFF,TGTGCCAGCAGGGAGGGGTTGGCTAATGAAAAACTGTTTTTT
NA,TRBJ2-7,NA,TRBV6-1,CASRAGTALEQYF,TGTGCCAGCAGGGCCGGGACCGCCTTAGAGCAGTACTTC
TRBD2,TRBJ2-7,NA,TRBV5-6,CASSFWTSGRATNEQYF,TGTGCCAGCAGCTTCTGGACTAGCGGGAGGGCCACCAACGAGCAGTACTTC
TRBD2,TRBJ2-6,NA,TRBV28,CASRIGDFRRGRSGANVLTF,TGTGCCAGCAGAATCGGGGATTTTAGGCGGGGGAGGTCTGGGGCCAACGTCCTGACTTTC
NA,TRBJ2-7,NA,TRBV2,CASRYSYEQYF,TGTGCCAGCCGGTATTCCTACGAGCAGTACTTC
TRBD1,TRBJ2-7,NA,TRBV28,CASIHPGTGGHPRDKQYF,TGTGCCAGCATCCACCCTGGGACAGGGGGCCATCCAAGGGATAAGCAGTACTTC
TRBD2,TRBJ2-3,once,TRBV2,CASSGSGGTDTQYF,TGTGCCAGCAGTGGGAGCGGGGGCACAGATACGCAGTATTTT
NA,TRBJ1-2,NA,TRBV5-4,CASSLDSGGYTF,TGTGCCAGCAGCTTGGATTCGGGAGGCTACACCTTC
TRBD1,TRBJ2-2,NA,TRBV7-9,CASSGTGQNFNTGELFF,TGTGCCAGCAGTGGGACAGGGCAAAACTTCAACACCGGGGAGCTGTTTTTT
NA,TRBJ1-1,NA,TRBV28,CATIGTPNTEAFF,TGTGCCACGATAGGGACTCCGAACACTGAAGCTTTCTTT
TRBD1,TRBJ1-5,NA,TRBV14,CASSQEAAVTGREVRNQPQHF,TGTGCCAGCAGCCAAGAGGCGGCTGTGACAGGGAGGGAGGTTCGCAATCAGCCCCAGCATTTT
TRBD2,TRBJ2-7,NA,TRBV7-9,CASSLPAGGVLNYYEQYF,TGTGCCAGCAGCCTGCCAGCGGGAGGAGTTTTAAATTACTACGAGCAGTACTTC
TRBD2,TRBJ2-2,NA,TRBV4-1,CASSQAGTSGRFRTGELFF,TGCGCCAGCAGCCAAGCCGGGACTAGCGGGAGGTTCAGGACCGGGGAGCTGTTTTTT
NA,TRBJ1-2,NA,TRBV28,CAIRTVYGYTF,TGTGCCATCCGGACGGTCTATGGCTACACCTTC
NA,TRBJ1-2,NA,TRBV29-1,CSVLGSSGYTF,TGCAGCGTCCTCGGGAGCTCTGGCTACACCTTC
NA,TRBJ2-3,once,TRBV5-1,CASSLSPNGLGDSTDTQYF,TGCGCCAGCAGCTTGAGCCCCAATGGATTAGGGGACAGCACAGATACGCAGTATTTT
TRBD1,TRBJ1-4,NA,TRBV6-6,CASSSGTAQKLFF,TGTGCCAGCAGTTCCGGGACAGCCCAAAAACTGTTTTTT
NA,TRBJ1-4,many,TRBV5-6,CASSLEKLFF,TGTGCCAGCAGCTTGGAAAAACTGTTTTTT
TRBD2,TRBJ2-5,NA,TRBV19,CASSMHLAGVSETQYF,TGTGCCAGTAGTATGCATCTAGCGGGAGTTTCTGAGACCCAGTACTTC
NA,TRBJ2-1,NA,TRBV13,CASSSRLGSGNEQFF,TGTGCCAGCAGCTCCAGACTAGGGTCTGGCAATGAGCAGTTCTTC
NA,TRBJ1-2,NA,TRBV7-2,CASSFKGAAGYTF,TGTGCCAGCAGCTTTAAAGGGGCCGCCGGCTACACCTTC
NA,TRBJ2-7,NA,TRBV5-6,CASSGGRIFYEQYF,TGTGCCAGCAGCGGCGGGCGGATATTCTACGAGCAGTACTTC
NA,TRBJ1-1,NA,TRBV7-9,CASSNSEAFF,TGTGCCAGCAGCAACAGTGAAGCTTTCTTT
NA,TRBJ1-2,NA,TRBV4-1,CASRDRESPNYGYTF,TGCGCCAGCAGGGACAGAGAAAGCCCTAACTATGGCTACACCTTC
TRBD1,TRBJ1-2,NA,TRBV29-1,CSVGTGDGYTF,TGCAGCGTCGGAACAGGGGATGGCTACACCTTC
NA,TRBJ2-5,NA,TRBV7-7,CASSPAGIGEETQYF,TGTGCCAGCAGCCCCGCCGGTATCGGAGAAGAGACCCAGTACTTC
TRBD1,TRBJ1-4,NA,TRBV9,CASSPGGESEKLFF,TGTGCCAGCAGCCCAGGGGGGGAAAGTGAAAAACTGTTTTTT
TRBD2,TRBJ2-5,NA,TRBV10-3,CAISESSGRAGETQYF,TGTGCCATCAGTGAATCGAGCGGGAGGGCCGGGGAGACCCAGTACTTC
TRBD1,TRBJ2-7,NA,TRBV7-2,CASSLVTGVYEQYF,TGTGCCAGCAGCTTAGTGACAGGGGTGTACGAGCAGTACTTC
TRBD2,TRBJ2-7,NA,TRBV7-9,CASSLDRLAGPYEQYF,TGTGCCAGCAGCTTAGACAGGCTAGCGGGGCCCTACGAGCAGTACTTC
TRBD2,TRBJ2-5,few,TRBV15,CATSRLAAETQYF,TGTGCCACCAGTAGACTAGCGGCCGAGACCCAGTACTTC
TRBD1,TRBJ1-2,few,TRBV7-2,CASSPQDRVGGYTF,TGTGCCAGCAGCCCCCAGGACAGGGTTGGTGGCTACACCTTC